This paragraph covers one TCR beta chain sequence. The antigen remains undetermined. The sample is drawn from a study of cytomegalovirus exposure and HLA in healthy donors. The PCR used 60 Vbeta and 13 Jbeta primers. Authors' data handling: A follow-up analysis tallied approximately 85 million unique TCR beta chains, some 9.9 million shared. Profiling relied on immunoSEQ multiplex PCR, and the TCRdb table lists in-frame clones only, not all of them. V and J calls and clone size follow that table, whereas D and trimming were derived from the DNA. The sample has some 140,000 clones, roughly 9.6% seen once. V was shortened by 6 bases and J by 5 bases, with 10 bases between the two germline ends. The CDR3 is 12 residues long. The germline CDR1 and CDR2 sequences are MDHEN and SYDVKM. Findings and caveats of the study: For most TCR sequences rarity was the rule, although some public TCRs occurred in many donors. In vitro data verified three CMV-associated chains as specific for CMV antigens. In a later analysis, across HLA loci, associated TCR counts were highest for DRB1, lowest for HLA-C.

The V gene is TRBV28, the J gene TRBJ1-1; no definite D call. Sequencing was done on a sample of PBMCs. The sequence came from a woman aged 35 to 49 in good health and CMV-seropositive. The CDR3 DNA sequence: TGTGCCAGCAGCCAAGAGGATACTGAAGCTTTCTTT. Amino acid sequence: CASSQEDTEAFF.